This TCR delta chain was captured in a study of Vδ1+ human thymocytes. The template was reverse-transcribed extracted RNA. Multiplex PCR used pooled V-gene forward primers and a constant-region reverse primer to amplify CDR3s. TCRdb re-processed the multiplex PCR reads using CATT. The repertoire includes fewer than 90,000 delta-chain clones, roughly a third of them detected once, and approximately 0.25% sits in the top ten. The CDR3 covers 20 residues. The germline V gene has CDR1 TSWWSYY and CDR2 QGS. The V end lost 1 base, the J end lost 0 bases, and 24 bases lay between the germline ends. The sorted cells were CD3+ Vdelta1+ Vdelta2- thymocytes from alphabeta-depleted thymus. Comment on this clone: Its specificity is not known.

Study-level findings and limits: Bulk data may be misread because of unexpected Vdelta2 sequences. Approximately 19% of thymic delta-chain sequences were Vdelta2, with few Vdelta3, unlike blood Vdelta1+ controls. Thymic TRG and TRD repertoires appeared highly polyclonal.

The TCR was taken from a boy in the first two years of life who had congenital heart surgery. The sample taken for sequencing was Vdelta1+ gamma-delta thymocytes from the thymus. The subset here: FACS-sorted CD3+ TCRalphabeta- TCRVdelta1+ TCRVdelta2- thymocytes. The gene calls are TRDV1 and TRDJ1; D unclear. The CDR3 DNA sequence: TGTGCTCTTGGGGAACATGTACTCGCCATTCTCCCTCTCCACACCGATAAACTCATCTTT. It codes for CALGEHVLAILPLHTDKLIF.